This TCR beta chain was captured in a study of blood T cell repertoires in COVID-19. Study-level background: Samples of COVID-19 (acute and convalescent) were obtained from the United States, Italy and Spain. T cells, B-cell-depleted T cells, or PBMCs provided the cDNA or gDNA that served as material.

V gave up 5 bases and J gave up 5 bases, with 15 bases separating them. Germline V gene sequence: CDR1 MNHEY, CDR2 SVGAGI. This CDR3 is 14 amino acids long. Authors' analysis steps: Amplification with reference gene primers provided the estimates of nucleated cell counts. Data came from immunoSEQ multiplex PCR; TCRdb stores just in-frame clones and leaves some out. The D gene and trimming were derived from the DNA, and the V and J assignments and clone size from that table. Among 270,000 or so clones, roughly nine tenths were seen once, and the ten largest hold around 10%. It was during active infection that Seattle patients were enrolled and then longitudinally followed.

V and J are TRBV6-5 and TRBJ1-2; weak D call: TRBD1 (5 bases). The receptor comes from a woman in her twenties or thirties with COVID-19, enrolled during active disease. Sequenced material: peripheral blood. The CDR3 sequence is CASSQEGKGYGYTF. The CDR3 bases are TGTGCCAGCAGTCAGGAGGGGAAGGGTTATGGCTACACCTTC.